This entry lists 17 T cell receptor beta chains sequenced from one sample in a study of blood T cell repertoires in COVID-19. TCRdb keeps only in-frame clones here, not all; method: immunoSEQ multiplex PCR. The repertoire includes about 150,000 clones, approximately 80% of them detected once, and approximately 8.4% sits in the top ten. The sample taken for sequencing was peripheral blood. These receptors were taken from a human donor with acute or convalescent COVID-19. The donor label of this sample is uncertain.

The J gene is TRBJ1-1, the V gene TRBV6-5; 7 nucleotides line up with TRBD1. Germline assignment: CDR1 MNHEY and CDR2 SVGAGI. Germline trimming cut 0 bases from V and 1 base from J; bases unmatched to any gene: 5. The CDR3 length is 16 residues. This chain's CDR3 is CASSYSTGTANTEAFF. CDR3 coding DNA: TGTGCCAGCAGTTACTCCACCGGGACAGCGAACACTGAAGCTTTCTTT.

This clone was counted between two and nine times. The V call is TRBV25-1, the J call TRBJ1-3; the D is unclear. Trimming took off 3 bases at V and 3 bases at J, with 6 bases between the two ends. Germline loops: CDR1 MGHDK, CDR2 SYGVNS. This CDR3 region has 13 residues. DNA for the CDR3: TGTGCCAGCAGTGATCCCCTTGGAAACACCATATATTTT. Translation gives CASSDPLGNTIYF.

The chain employs TRBV4-1 and TRBJ2-3; perhaps TRBD2 as D (5 bases). The CDR3 totals 14 residues. Germline V lookup: CDR1 MGHRA, CDR2 YSYEKL. V lost 1 base, J lost 1 base, and 6 bases lay in between. The CDR3 sequence: CASSQVGGTDTQYF. The CDR3 DNA sequence: TGCGCCAGCAGCCAAGTCGGGGGCACAGATACGCAGTATTTT.

This clone was detected only a few times. The chain couples TRBV10-3 to TRBJ2-2; 11 bases map to TRBD2. There are 17 residues in the CDR3. After removal of 4 bases from V and 2 bases from J, the junction contained 6 bases not matched to a gene. Germline-derived CDR1 and CDR2 are ENHRY and SYGVKD. The CDR3 DNA is TGTGCCATCAGTGCCCGAACTAGCGGGGGCAACACCGGGGAGCTGTTTTTT. Translated, it gives CAISARTSGGNTGELFF.

V gene TRBV9 combines with J gene TRBJ1-2; no firm D call. From germline, CDR1 is SGDLS and CDR2 YYNGEE. The ends were cut back, 0 bases at V and 4 bases at J, with 13 bases in the middle. This CDR3 has 15 amino acids. Here the CDR3 reads CASSVGVQKSYGYTF. The CDR3, as DNA: TGTGCCAGCAGCGTAGGGGTACAGAAGAGCTATGGCTACACCTTC.

V usage is TRBV14 and J usage is TRBJ2-7, with a possible D match to TRBD1 (5 bases). The CDR3 is 12 amino acids. Trimming cost V 4 bases and J 5 bases, with 9 bases left between them. The germline gives CDR1 SGHDN, CDR2 FVKESK. As DNA, the CDR3 is TGTGCCAGCAGCCCCCAGGGTAACGAGCAGTACTTC. Protein sequence: CASSPQGNEQYF.

V gene TRBV5-1 combines with J gene TRBJ2-3; the match to TRBD2 covers 10 bases. This CDR3 is 18 amino acids long. CDR1 is SGHRS, CDR2 YFSETQ, per germline. The V gene end was trimmed by 4 bases and the J gene end by 0 bases; junction bases not matched to a gene: 11. The CDR3 region has the DNA TGCGCCAGCAGCCCAGAGGCCCTAGCGGGGGCTAGCACAGATACGCAGTATTTT. Encoded protein: CASSPEALAGASTDTQYF.

J is TRBJ2-6 and V is TRBV30, with TRBD2 matching 7 bases. Unmatched junction bases numbered 7, after V lost 5 bases and J lost 0 bases. Germline V CDR1 and CDR2: GTSNPN, SVGIG (reference sequence). The CDR3 has 16 residues. CDR3 in amino acids: CAWGGVEPSGANVLTF. DNA of the CDR3: TGTGCCTGGGGGGGGGTAGAGCCCTCTGGGGCCAACGTCCTGACTTTC.

V is TRBV13 and J is TRBJ2-3; 8 nucleotides line up with TRBD2. Germline lookup yields CDR1 PRHDT and CDR2 FYEKMQ (reference sequence). This CDR3 region has 18 residues. The trim removed 0 bases at V and 1 base at J, leaving 9 bases unmatched. In DNA form, the CDR3 reads TGTGCCAGCAGCTTAGGCACCCAAGGAGCGGGGGGCACAGATACGCAGTATTTT. Its protein product is CASSLGTQGAGGTDTQYF.

A few counts support this clone. The same CDR3 also results from other DNA sequences found in this sample. The CDR3 region is CASSSQGAAGNTIYF. The CDR3 DNA sequence: TGTGCCAGCAGCTCACAGGGGGCAGCTGGAAACACCATATATTTT. The rearrangement uses TRBV27 and TRBJ1-3; 9 positions agree with TRBD1. Germline V gives CDR1 MNHEY, CDR2 SMNVEV (reference sequence). The CDR3 loop spans 15 amino acids. V trimming: 6 bases; J trimming: 2 bases; junction bases outside the gene matches: 5.

This sequence joins TRBV6-2 or TRBV6-3 and TRBJ1-2; 9 bases align to TRBD1. This CDR3 is built from 16 residues. V dropped 0 bases and J dropped 7; count of bases not matched to a gene: 9. CDR1 and CDR2 from the germline V gene are MNHEY and SVGEGT. The DNA of the CDR3 is TGTGCCAGCAGTTACTCTTTGGACAGGGGTTACAGTGGCTACACCTTC. It translates to CASSYSLDRGYSGYTF.

The chain uses TRBV24-1 and TRBJ2-7; 7 bases align to TRBD1. The CDR3 consists of 16 residues. Germline V gene sequence: CDR1 KGHDR, CDR2 SFDVKD. Trimming cost V 4 bases and J 8 bases; bases outside gene matches: 16. CDR3 residues: CATSEASGQTYEKQYF. In DNA form, the CDR3 reads TGTGCCACCAGTGAAGCATCGGGACAGACCTACGAAAAGCAGTACTTC.

As regards this clone: At one boundary the junction diverges from the germline segment, which might be a read error. The chain combines TRBV5-4 with TRBJ2-1, with a weak D call TRBD2 (5 bases). The CDR3 loop spans 15 amino acids. Germline CDR1 SGHNT, CDR2 YYREEE (reference sequence). CDR3 in amino acids: CASSLDSRSYNEQFF. The DNA for the CDR3 is TGTGCCAGCAGTTTGGACTCCCGCTCCTACAATGAGCAGTTCTTC.

The chain recombines TRBV4-1 with TRBJ2-7; D remains ambiguous. V lost 4 bases and J lost 2, with 9 bases in between. The CDR3 runs 13 residues. The germline CDR1 and CDR2 sequences are MGHRA and YSYEKL. The CDR3, as DNA: TGCGCCAGCAGCCTAATAGAGGCCTACGAGCAGTACTTC. It translates to CASSLIEAYEQYF.

The genes are TRBV2 and TRBJ2-7; maybe TRBD2 (6 bases). CDR3 length equals 13 residues. From germline, CDR1 is SNHLY and CDR2 FYNNEI. Trimming stripped 6 bases from V and 6 bases from J, with 15 bases between. Here the CDR3 DNA reads TGTGCCAGCAGCGGGACTGCCCTCCTCGAGCAGTACTTC. This gives the protein CASSGTALLEQYF. The full variable domain, completed using reference TRBV2 and TRBJ2-7, is EPEVTQTPSHQVTQMGQEVILRCVPISNHLYFYWYRQILGQKVEFLVSFYNNEISEKSEIFDDQFSVERPDGSNFTLKIRSTKLEDSAMYFCASSGTALLEQYFGPGTRLTVT.

This clone has a handful of counts. The gene calls are TRBV19 and TRBJ1-5, with a tentative D call TRBD1 (5 bases). CDR1 LNHDA and CDR2 SQIVND come from the germline V gene (reference sequence). V dropped 1 base and J dropped 4 bases, with 11 bases sitting between them. The CDR3 sequence is 15 residues long. The CDR3 DNA sequence: TGTGCCAGTAGTATAGTACCAGGGTCTAATCAGCCCCAGCATTTT. Translated: CASSIVPGSNQPQHF.

The chain uses TRBV6-2 or TRBV6-3 and TRBJ2-2; the D gene is possibly TRBD2 (7 bases). Germline CDR1 and CDR2: MNHEY and SVGEGT. V was trimmed by 2 bases and J by 0 bases, leaving 13 bases between them. This CDR3 is built from 17 residues. CDR3 coding DNA: TGTGCCAGCAGTTACGAGGGAGGGGGGGCGAACACCGGGGAGCTGTTTTTT. Its translation is CASSYEGGGANTGELFF.